The 23 T cell receptor beta chains reported below all come from one sample, sequenced in a study of identical twins. TCRdb re-analysed the 5' RACE reads in MiXCR, keeping a single row per CDR3 protein. The sample consists of roughly 750,000 distinct CDR3 sequences, around 20% of them appearing once. These same records also appear under a second study, on T cells expressing NK-cell markers.

What was sequenced was PBMCs. These TCRs come from a woman younger than 30 in good health.

The rearrangement joins TRBV5-5 to TRBJ1-6; D is unresolved. This CDR3 region has 14 residues. Trimming removed 2 bases from V and 16 bases from J, with 19 bases in between. Germline-derived CDR1 and CDR2 are SGHKS and YYEKEE (reference sequence). The CDR3 protein is CASSFLYEREPLHF. In DNA, the CDR3 is TGTGCCAGCAGCTTCCTCTACGAGAGGGAACCTCTCCACTTT.

The chain links TRBV4-3 to TRBJ2-7; D remains unclear. From germline, CDR1 is LGHNA and CDR2 YSLEER. Trimming took 0 bases from V and 5 from J, leaving 11 bases between them. CDR3 size: 14 residues. This CDR3 reads CASSQEAGWHEQYF. CDR3 DNA sequence: TGCGCCAGCAGCCAAGAAGCCGGGTGGCACGAGCAGTACTTC.

This rearrangement joins TRBV12-3 or TRBV12-4 to TRBJ2-3; 10 bases are a match to TRBD1. This CDR3 comprises 15 residues. The junction had 4 bases not matched to a gene; V was cut back by 2 bases and J by 5 bases. CDR3 in DNA: TGTGCCAGCAGTTTAATGGGACAGGGGAGAGATACGCAGTATTTT. Protein product: CASSLMGQGRDTQYF.

This sequence joins TRBV6-1 and TRBJ2-5; TRBD1 matches at 10 bases. V shed 5 bases and J 5 bases; nucleotides not matched to a gene: 8. CDR1 and CDR2 (germline): MNHNS, SASEGT. This CDR3 has 15 residues. Here the CDR3 reads CASSRGTGVRETQYF. In DNA, the CDR3 is TGTGCCAGCAGTCGGGGGACAGGGGTAAGGGAGACCCAGTACTTC.

V usage is TRBV11-2 and J usage is TRBJ2-5, with D maybe TRBD2 (5 bases). V was shortened by 5 bases and J by 4 bases, with 14 bases between the two germline ends. The germline V gene has CDR1 SGHAT and CDR2 FQNNGV. The CDR3 contains 14 residues. In DNA form, the CDR3 reads TGTGCCAGCAGCCCTCCTGGGAGTAGAGAGACCCAGTACTTC. Amino acid sequence: CASSPPGSRETQYF.

V gene TRBV7-6 combines with J gene TRBJ2-7; 8 bases are shared with TRBD1. Trimming at V came to 3 bases and at J to 7 bases, leaving 17 bases not matched to a gene. The CDR3 length is 17 residues. Germline CDR1 is SGHVS and CDR2 is FNYEAQ. The chain's CDR3 is CASSFNDRGPPIGEQYF. CDR3 coding DNA: TGTGCCAGCAGCTTTAATGACAGGGGACCTCCTATTGGGGAGCAGTACTTC. Together with reference TRBV7-6 and TRBJ2-7, the CDR3 gives the full variable domain: GAGVSQSPRYKVTKRGQDVALRCDPISGHVSLYWYRQALGQGPEFLTYFNYEAQQDKSGLPNDRFSAERPEGSISTLTIQRTEQRDSAMYRCASSFNDRGPPIGEQYFGPGTRLTVT.

V usage is TRBV9 and J usage is TRBJ2-1, with D possibly matching TRBD2 (5 bases). V was shortened by 0 bases and J by 6 bases, with 19 bases between the two germline ends. The CDR3 has 17 amino acids. Germline values: CDR1 SGDLS, CDR2 YYNGEE. DNA for the CDR3: TGTGCCAGCAGCGTAGGAAGCACCCAGCGGATTTTCAATGAGCAGTTCTTC. Protein product: CASSVGSTQRIFNEQFF.

This clonotype was detected once. Just one base apart from a much larger clone, this may be a read error. This chain connects TRBV4-3 to TRBJ2-5; possible D gene TRBD2, 6 bases. This CDR3 is 12 amino acids long. CDR1 and CDR2 (germline): LGHNA, YSLEER. The CDR3 here is CASSQDRGTHYF. CDR3 coding DNA: TGCGCCAGCAGCCAAGATCGGGGGACCCATTACTTC.

The CDR3 DNA is TGTGCCAGCAGTTTAGGGGGACAGACATCCTACGAGCAGTACTTC. Its translation: CASSLGGQTSYEQYF. V and J are TRBV27 and TRBJ2-7, with 7 nucleotides matching TRBD1. J gave up 1 base and V 2 bases, and 5 bases lay outside the gene matches. Per germline, CDR1 MNHEY and CDR2 SMNVEV (reference sequence). The CDR3 extends over 15 amino acids.

This clonotype was observed a few times. The rearrangement uses TRBV7-9 and TRBJ2-1; TRBD1 might be the D (5 bases). Trimming pared 7 bases from V and 6 bases from J, leaving 13 bases between. This CDR3 comprises 13 residues. The germline gives CDR1 SEHNR, CDR2 FQNEAQ (reference sequence). Here the CDR3 DNA reads TGTGCCAGCACTCCACAGGTGATCAATGAGCAGTTCTTC. The encoded protein is CASTPQVINEQFF.

There are a few counts of this clonotype. The chain couples TRBV20-1 to TRBJ2-3, with D uncertain. The V and J ends lost 3 bases and 5 bases respectively, with 12 bases between them. There are 13 residues in the CDR3. CDR1 is DFQATT and CDR2 is SNEGSKA in the germline V gene (reference sequence). The CDR3 protein is CSASGWIGDTQYF. The CDR3 DNA is TGCAGTGCTAGTGGCTGGATTGGAGATACGCAGTATTTT.

The sample holds many counts of this clonotype. This chain joins TRBV10-2 and TRBJ2-1, with D tentatively TRBD1 or TRBD2 (5 bases each). V gave up 8 bases and J gave up 4 bases, with 12 bases separating them. Germline V gives CDR1 WSHSY, CDR2 SAAADI. This CDR3 is 13 amino acids long. The DNA for the CDR3 is TGCGCCAGCGTTGGGGGTAAATACAATGAGCAGTTCTTC. It yields the protein CASVGGKYNEQFF.

The gene calls are TRBV3-1 and TRBJ2-1, with D unresolved. The CDR3 length is 15 residues. Germline loops: CDR1 LGHDT, CDR2 YNNKEL (reference sequence). Trimming took 5 bases from V and 2 from J, leaving 13 bases between them. In DNA form, the CDR3 reads TGTGCCAGCAGCTCTACAGTAACAGCCTACAATGAGCAGTTCTTC. Encoded protein: CASSSTVTAYNEQFF.

The sample holds a few counts of this clonotype. V gene TRBV12-3 or TRBV12-4 combines with J gene TRBJ2-3; D is ambiguous. The CDR3 spans 14 residues. The ends were cut back, 7 bases at V and 1 base at J, with 12 bases in the middle. The CDR3 sequence is CASIWAAGTDTQYF. CDR3 nucleotide sequence: TGTGCCAGCATTTGGGCCGCGGGCACAGATACGCAGTATTTT.

This clonotype has a single count. The V and J genes are TRBV12-3 or TRBV12-4 and TRBJ1-6; D call uncertain. V was shortened by 5 bases and J by 2 bases, with 10 bases between the two germline ends. The CDR3 has 15 residues. The CDR3 spells CASSPGSTYNSPLHF. The CDR3 coding sequence is TGTGCCAGCAGTCCCGGGTCGACCTATAATTCACCCCTCCACTTT.

This chain connects TRBV5-1 to TRBJ2-2, with 12 bases matching TRBD2. The germline CDR1 and CDR2 sequences are SGHRS and YFSETQ. This CDR3 spans 17 amino acids. V lost 5 bases and J lost 3; bases outside the gene matches: 8. The DNA of the CDR3 is TGCGCCAGCAGATGGCGGACTAGCGGGATATACACCGGGGAGCTGTTTTTT. Translating it yields CASRWRTSGIYTGELFF.

This clonotype has a handful of counts. The genes are TRBV12-3 or TRBV12-4 and TRBJ2-1; the D gene could be TRBD1 or TRBD2 (5 bases each). V was clipped by 4 bases and J by 8 bases, with 15 bases between them. The CDR3 consists of 14 residues. CDR3 protein: CASSWRRGDHEQFF. The DNA for the CDR3 is TGTGCCAGCAGTTGGCGCCGGGGCGATCATGAGCAGTTCTTC.

In this sample, this clonotype turned up a few times. This chain connects TRBV7-9 to TRBJ2-4; D is unresolved. The germline V gene has CDR1 SEHNR and CDR2 FQNEAQ (reference sequence). This CDR3 spans 14 amino acids. V lost 5 bases and J lost 3, with 11 bases in between. For the CDR3, the DNA is TGTGCCAGCAGCCCCCTTGACGGCAAAAACATTCAGTACTTC. Protein: CASSPLDGKNIQYF.

This clonotype has a handful of counts. The chain links TRBV6-5 to TRBJ1-6; D ambiguous. V was shortened by 2 bases and J by 6 bases, with 8 bases between the two germline ends. The CDR3 contains 14 residues. Germline CDR1 and CDR2: MNHEY and SVGAGI. The CDR3 nucleotides are TGTGCCAGCAGTTACGGCAGGATTAATTCACCCCTCCACTTT. Its protein product is CASSYGRINSPLHF.

This clonotype has a handful of counts. The chain recombines TRBV5-1 with TRBJ2-1; 15 bases are a match to TRBD2. V trimming: 4 bases; J trimming: 8 bases; junction bases outside the gene matches: 7. Germline loops: CDR1 SGHRS, CDR2 YFSETQ. This CDR3 region has 16 residues. The CDR3 DNA sequence: TGCGCCAGCAGCCCCGGACTAGCGGGGGGGCCGTATGAGCAGTTCTTC. Translating gives CASSPGLAGGPYEQFF.

The V and J genes are TRBV5-1 and TRBJ2-2; D is perhaps TRBD1 or TRBD2 (5 bases each). From germline, CDR1 is SGHRS and CDR2 YFSETQ. The CDR3 has 15 amino acids. The V end was cut by 4 bases, the J end by 11 bases, with 21 bases between. In DNA form, the CDR3 reads TGCGCCAGCAGCCGGATTACCGGGACCCTGGGAGAGCTGTTTTTT. Its protein product is CASSRITGTLGELFF.

The CDR3 reads CSVIDGRSYEQYF. The CDR3 bases are TGCAGCGTCATAGACGGGAGGTCCTACGAGCAGTACTTC. The J gene is TRBJ2-7, the V gene TRBV29-1; TRBD2 matches 7 bases. V was pared by 6 bases and J by 1 base, with 6 bases of the junction left unmatched. This CDR3 has 13 amino acids. Germline loops: CDR1 SQVTM, CDR2 ANQGSEA.

The table lists this clonotype with many counts. The chain recombines TRBV11-2 with TRBJ2-7, with a tentative D call TRBD2 (5 bases). The CDR3 contains 15 residues. Between the trimmed V and J ends, which lost 6 bases and 2 bases, there was a span of 17 bases. Germline CDR1 and CDR2: SGHAT and FQNNGV. The CDR3 loop reads CASSPQRLGTYEQYF. The CDR3 nucleotides are TGTGCCAGCAGTCCCCAAAGACTCGGGACCTACGAGCAGTACTTC.